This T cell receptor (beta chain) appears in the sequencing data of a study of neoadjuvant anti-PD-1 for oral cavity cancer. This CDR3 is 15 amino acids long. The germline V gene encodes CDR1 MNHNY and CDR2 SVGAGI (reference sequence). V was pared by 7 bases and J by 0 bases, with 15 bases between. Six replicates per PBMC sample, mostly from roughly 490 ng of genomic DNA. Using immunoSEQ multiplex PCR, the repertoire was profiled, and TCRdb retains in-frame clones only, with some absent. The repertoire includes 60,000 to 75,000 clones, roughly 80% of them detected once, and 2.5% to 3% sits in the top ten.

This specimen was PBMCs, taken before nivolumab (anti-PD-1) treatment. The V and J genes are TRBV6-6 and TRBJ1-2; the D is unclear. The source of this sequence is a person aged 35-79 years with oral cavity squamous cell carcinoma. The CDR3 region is CASTGIRTPNYGYTF. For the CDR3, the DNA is TGTGCCAGCACCGGGATCCGGACCCCTAACTATGGCTACACCTTC.